This T cell receptor beta chain originates from a study of T cell responses to AZD1222 COVID-19 vaccine. Whole-study findings and limits: Possibly, clonal diversity was underestimated; donors were largely white British and included more females. Seropositive AZD1222 recipients at baseline numbered only 6 or 7. Epitopes outside B.1.351 and B.1.1.7 mutated regions reportedly drew nearly half of spike TCRs.

This clone was counted a single time. Its antigen remains unidentified. TCRdb keeps only in-frame clones here, not all; method: immunoSEQ multiplex PCR. The sample includes around 140,000 clones, about 92% seen only once; the top ten take 0.75% to 1%. This CDR3 spans 14 amino acids. The junction had 4 bases not matched to a gene; V was cut back by 2 bases and J by 8 bases. Germline CDR1 and CDR2: MNHEY and SVGEGT. This receptor was taken from an adult in good health. Sample: peripheral blood, taken on day 0 of MenACWY control vaccination. The rearrangement uses TRBV6-2 or TRBV6-3 and TRBJ2-2; 8 bases align to TRBD1. CDR3 sequence: CASSYPGGSGELFF. In DNA, the CDR3 is TGTGCCAGCAGTTACCCAGGGGGCTCGGGGGAGCTGTTTTTT.